These 21 T cell receptor beta chains originate from one sample sequenced in a study of blood T cell repertoires in COVID-19. Profiled with immunoSEQ multiplex PCR; TCRdb holds only in-frame clones, not every one. Of more than 150,000 clones in the sample, approximately 80% are singletons; the top ten hold about 11%. Sequencing was performed on PBMCs or T cells enriched from blood (not recorded which). The receptors stem from a man aged 35-49 years who had recovered from COVID-19.

This chain joins TRBV2 and TRBJ2-5, with D possibly TRBD2 on 5 matching bases. This CDR3 contains 12 residues. CDR1 is SNHLY, CDR2 FYNNEI, per germline. The V and J ends lost 6 bases and 4 bases respectively, with 9 bases between them. The CDR3 here is CASRGELETQYF. CDR3 nucleotide sequence: TGTGCCAGCAGGGGAGAATTAGAGACCCAGTACTTC.

The table lists this clone with a count of one. This rearrangement joins TRBV3-1 (or the pseudogene TRBV3-2) to TRBJ2-5, with 7 bases identical to TRBD2. From germline, CDR1 is LGHDT and CDR2 YNNKEL (reference sequence). V gave up 0 bases and J gave up 2 bases; unmatched junction bases: 9. The length of the CDR3 is 17 residues. The CDR3 is CASSQEGEGVSQETQYF. CDR3 bases: TGTGCCAGCAGCCAAGAGGGGGAGGGCGTTTCTCAAGAGACCCAGTACTTC.

This chain links TRBV29-1 with TRBJ2-2, with 8 positions matching TRBD1. The germline CDR1 and CDR2 sequences are SQVTM and ANQGSEA. CDR3 length equals 16 residues. With 4 bases clipped from V and 4 bases from J, the junction kept 11 bases outside the gene matches. The CDR3 sequence: CSVGKDRALSTGELFF. CDR3 nucleotides: TGCAGCGTTGGAAAGGACAGGGCACTTTCCACCGGGGAGCTGTTTTTT.

This rearrangement joins TRBV6-5 to TRBJ1-2; TRBD1 aligns across 11 bases. CDR3 length: 14 amino acids. The germline V gene has CDR1 MNHEY and CDR2 SVGAGI. Trimming took 6 bases from V and 6 from J; bases not matched to a gene: 6. The DNA of the CDR3 is TGTGCCAGCAGGGAGGACAGGGGGCCCGATGGCTACACCTTC. Residues: CASREDRGPDGYTF.

This rearrangement joins TRBV3-1 (or the pseudogene TRBV3-2) to TRBJ2-1; 12 bases map to TRBD2. V was clipped by 6 bases and J by 1 base; unmatched bases: 7. The germline V gene encodes CDR1 LGHDT and CDR2 YNNKEL (reference sequence). This CDR3 spans 17 amino acids. CDR3 in amino acids: CASRQPGTSGSYNEQFF. For the CDR3, the DNA is TGTGCCAGCAGGCAACCCGGGACTAGCGGGTCCTACAATGAGCAGTTCTTC.

This chain's CDR3 is CASSEISFEQFF. As DNA, the CDR3 is TGTGCCAGCAGTGAAATCAGTTTTGAGCAGTTCTTC. The chain couples TRBV6-1 to TRBJ2-1; D remains unclear. V was trimmed by 2 bases and J by 9 bases, leaving 8 bases between them. The CDR3 length is 12 residues. Per the germline V gene, CDR1 is MNHNS and CDR2 is SASEGT.

This clone was counted once. The genes are TRBV27 and TRBJ2-7, with D possibly being TRBD2 (5 bases). The CDR3 loop spans 14 amino acids. Germline lookup yields CDR1 MNHEY and CDR2 SMNVEV (reference sequence). The germline V and J ends were trimmed by 3 bases and 6 bases, with 15 bases remaining between them. DNA for the CDR3: TGTGCCAGCAGTTTTTATCGGGGTTCGGGCGAGCAGTACTTC. It is translated as CASSFYRGSGEQYF.

The rearrangement links TRBV18 to TRBJ1-1; D call uncertain. Germline CDR1 KGHSH, CDR2 LQKENI. The CDR3 loop spans 13 amino acids. Trimming stripped 2 bases from V and 7 bases from J, with 11 bases between. DNA for the CDR3: TGTGCCAGCTCACCATTGTCCGGGGTTGAAGCTTTCTTT. Protein product: CASSPLSGVEAFF.

This rearrangement joins TRBV6-5 to TRBJ1-3; D may be TRBD1 (5 bases). In germline, CDR1 is MNHEY, CDR2 SVGAGI. The CDR3 sequence is 13 residues long. Trimming took off 5 bases at V and 7 bases at J, with 12 bases between the two ends. CDR3 DNA: TGTGCCAGCAGTCGTGGGGCCGGGAACACCATATATTTT. It specifies CASSRGAGNTIYF.

Here the CDR3 DNA reads TGTGCCAGCAGTTCTGGGGGGGACACTGAAGCTTTCTTT. Its protein product is CASSSGGDTEAFF. The chain links TRBV7-9 to TRBJ1-1; a possible D gene is TRBD1 (5 bases). The CDR3 covers 13 residues. With 6 bases removed from V and 3 bases from J, the gap between germline ends came to 11 bases. The germline CDR1 and CDR2 sequences are SEHNR and FQNEAQ (reference sequence). The full variable domain, with the rest looked up from reference TRBV7-9 and TRBJ1-1, is DTGVSQNPRHKITKRGQNVTFRCDPISEHNRLYWYRQTLGQGPEFLTYFQNEAQLEKSRLLSDRFSAERPKGSFSTLEIQRTEQGDSAMYLCASSSGGDTEAFFGQGTRLTVV.

V is TRBV15 and J is TRBJ1-1; no reliable D call. The CDR3 covers 15 residues. Trimming took off 4 bases at V and 3 bases at J, with 15 bases between the two ends. Germline V gene sequence: CDR1 LNHNV, CDR2 YYDKDF (reference sequence). The CDR3 loop reads CATSNRETEDTEAFF. The CDR3 DNA reads as TGTGCCACCAGCAACCGGGAAACAGAGGACACTGAAGCTTTCTTT.

The count of this clone is one. The V gene is TRBV9, the J gene TRBJ1-2; D is uncertain. Germline V gene sequence: CDR1 SGDLS, CDR2 YYNGEE. Trimming took 2 bases from V and 2 from J, leaving 7 bases between them. This CDR3 has 13 residues. In DNA, the CDR3 is TGTGCCAGCAGCGTTGCGGGAAACTATGGCTACACCTTC. Protein sequence: CASSVAGNYGYTF.

The chain is built from TRBV6-2 or TRBV6-3 and TRBJ1-2; 8 bases line up with TRBD1. With V trimmed by 3 bases and J by 4 bases, 7 bases remained unmatched. The CDR3 totals 15 residues. The germline V gene encodes CDR1 MNHEY and CDR2 SVGEGT. The CDR3 reads CASSYTQGASYGYTF. DNA of the CDR3: TGTGCCAGCAGTTATACGCAGGGGGCAAGCTATGGCTACACCTTC.

This sequence joins TRBV2 and TRBJ2-1; 14 nucleotides match TRBD2. The CDR3 runs 15 residues. V lost 6 bases, J lost 7 bases, and 5 bases stayed unmatched. The germline V gene has CDR1 SNHLY and CDR2 FYNNEI. CDR3 region: CASRFGTSGRNEQFF. The CDR3 DNA follows: TGTGCCAGCAGGTTCGGGACTAGCGGGAGAAATGAGCAGTTCTTC.

The V and J genes are TRBV30 and TRBJ2-7, with 9 bases fitting TRBD2. Germline CDR1 GTSNPN, CDR2 SVGIG (reference sequence). This CDR3 region has 12 residues. J was trimmed by 2 bases and V by 6 bases; bases with no gene match: 2. In nucleotides, the CDR3 is TGTGCCTGTAGCGGGGGTCCCTACGAGCAGTACTTC. Amino acid sequence: CACSGGPYEQYF.

The chain joins TRBV4-3 to TRBJ2-2, with 9 nucleotides matching TRBD2. The CDR3 covers 18 residues. CDR1 is LGHNA, CDR2 YSLEER, per germline. V shed 0 bases, J shed 0 bases, and the junction held 5 bases outside the gene matches. This CDR3 is CASSQDMLAGTNTGELFF. The CDR3 DNA follows: TGCGCCAGCAGCCAAGATATGCTAGCGGGAACGAACACCGGGGAGCTGTTTTTT.

V usage is TRBV5-1 and J usage is TRBJ2-3; 11 positions match TRBD2. Germline CDR1 SGHRS, CDR2 YFSETQ. V was clipped by 7 bases and J by 6 bases; unmatched bases: 7. This CDR3 region has 14 residues. The chain's CDR3 is CASSLAGGPDTQYF. The DNA of the CDR3 is TGCGCCAGCTCATTAGCGGGAGGGCCCGATACGCAGTATTTT.

The V gene is TRBV7-3, the J gene TRBJ2-1, with TRBD2 as a possible D gene (5 bases). The CDR3 covers 15 residues. V lost 6 bases and J lost 0, with 12 bases in between. From germline, CDR1 is SGHTA and CDR2 FQGTGA. The CDR3 sequence: CASSLSRDSYNEQFF. The CDR3 DNA sequence: TGTGCCAGCAGTTTATCCCGGGACTCCTACAATGAGCAGTTCTTC.

The CDR3: CARSLQPSRGPVKPQHF. In DNA form, the CDR3 reads TGTGCCAGAAGCTTGCAACCTTCCCGAGGGCCGGTTAAGCCCCAGCATTTT. This chain uses TRBV5-3 with TRBJ1-5; D is undetermined. TRBV5-3 is designated an ORF whose function remains uncertain. V was trimmed by 1 base and J by 8 bases, leaving 22 bases between them. CDR3 length: 17 residues.

The chain combines TRBV2 with TRBJ1-6, with D tentatively TRBD1 (5 bases). In germline, CDR1 is SNHLY, CDR2 FYNNEI. Trimming removed 2 bases at V and 10 bases at J, with 12 bases between. This CDR3 comprises 14 residues. Here the CDR3 reads CASSEQGNRSPLHF. The DNA of the CDR3 is TGTGCCAGCAGTGAACAGGGAAATCGGTCACCCCTCCACTTT. The whole variable domain, remainder taken from reference TRBV2 and TRBJ1-6, is EPEVTQTPSHQVTQMGQEVILRCVPISNHLYFYWYRQILGQKVEFLVSFYNNEISEKSEIFDDQFSVERPDGSNFTLKIRSTKLEDSAMYFCASSEQGNRSPLHFGNGTRLTVT.

V usage is TRBV6-6 and J usage is TRBJ2-7, with D possibly matching TRBD1 (6 bases). The CDR3 is 14 amino acids. The germline V gene has CDR1 MNHNY and CDR2 SVGAGI (reference sequence). V shed 5 bases and J shed 4 bases, with 15 bases lying between them. DNA for the CDR3: TGTGCCAGCAGTGAGCCGGGACATGATTACGAGCAGTACTTC. Translating gives CASSEPGHDYEQYF.